These 24 T cell receptor beta chains share one sample of origin, sequenced in a study of monozygotic twins with inflammatory bowel disease. TCRdb reanalyzed the 5' RACE reads, giving one entry per CDR3 protein sequence and no DNA. This sample carries about 300,000 distinct CDR3 sequences, with 5.6% going to the ten biggest clones. Specimen: blood. The receptors come from a human donor with ulcerative colitis or Crohn's disease, or a healthy co-twin of an affected twin (not recorded which).

CDR3 sequence reads: CASRPNRANTEAFF. The gene calls are TRBV12-3 or TRBV12-4 and TRBJ1-1; TCRdb returns TRBD1, unconfirmable since there is no DNA. The CDR3 is 14 amino acids.

The CDR3 loop reads CASSLGSENIKQFF. The rearrangement uses TRBV5-1 and TRBJ2-1. The CDR3 length is 14 residues. From germline, CDR1 is SGHRS and CDR2 YFSETQ.

V and J are TRBV4-2 and TRBJ2-3. This CDR3 is 13 amino acids long. Germline V gene data show CDR1 as LGHNA and CDR2 as YNFKEQ. The CDR3: CASSRKTANTQYF.

This chain uses TRBV6-1 with TRBJ2-2; the D gene TCRdb calls, TRBD2, cannot be checked with no DNA. The CDR3 length is 15 residues. The germline gives CDR1 MNHNS, CDR2 SASEGT. The CDR3 protein is CASSGVAGETGELFF.

This chain connects TRBV24-1 to TRBJ2-1; without DNA, the TCRdb call of TRBD1 cannot be checked. Germline CDR1 reads KGHDR; CDR2 reads SFDVKD. The CDR3 totals 15 residues. CDR3 in amino acids: CATSDRDPSYNEQFF.

This chain uses TRBV27 with TRBJ1-3. This CDR3 is 15 amino acids long. CDR1 is MNHEY, CDR2 SMNVEV, per germline (reference sequence). CDR3 amino acids: CASRRTQGSGNTIYF.

The chain recombines TRBV18 with TRBJ1-2. The CDR3 is 14 amino acids. Germline CDR1 reads KGHSH; CDR2 reads LQKENI. CDR3: CASSQGRAGYGYTF.

The chain recombines TRBV15 with TRBJ2-2; TCRdb calls TRBD1, which cannot be checked without DNA. This CDR3 has 15 amino acids. Germline V gene sequence: CDR1 LNHNV, CDR2 YYDKDF (reference sequence). CDR3 in amino acids: CATSGGPPNTGELFF.

The chain has TRBV29-1 and TRBJ1-5. CDR3 size: 12 residues. In germline, CDR1 is SQVTM, CDR2 ANQGSEA. CDR3 loop: CSAKNSNQPQHF. Variable domain in full (rest from reference TRBV29-1 and TRBJ1-5): SAVISQKPSRDICQRGTSLTIQCQVDSQVTMMFWYRQQPGQSLTLIATANQGSEATYESGFVIDKFPISRPNLTFSTLTVSNMSPEDSSIYLCSAKNSNQPQHFGDGTRLSIL.

The chain has TRBV19 and TRBJ1-2. This CDR3 contains 13 residues. CDR1 is LNHDA, CDR2 SQIVND, per germline (reference sequence). CDR3 in amino acids: CASSIGRNYGYTF. Full variable domain (rest looked up from reference TRBV19 and TRBJ1-2): DGGITQSPKYLFRKEGQNVTLSCEQNLNHDAMYWYRQDPGQGLRLIYYSQIVNDFQKGDIAEGYSVSREKKESFPLTVTSAQKNPTAFYLCASSIGRNYGYTFGSGTRLTVV.

This chain connects TRBV20-1 to TRBJ1-5; TCRdb's D call of TRBD1 is untestable without DNA. Germline lookup yields CDR1 DFQATT and CDR2 SNEGSKA (reference sequence). The length of the CDR3 is 15 residues. The CDR3 spells CSAADRGLSNQPQHF.

The chain is built from TRBV2 and TRBJ2-1; the TCRdb D gene call, TRBD1, has no DNA to confirm it. Germline CDR1 reads SNHLY; CDR2 reads FYNNEI. CDR3 length: 14 residues. The CDR3: CASSEGRGYNEQFF.

The chain has TRBV7-7 and TRBJ2-1; TCRdb's assignment of TRBD1 cannot be checked, as there is no DNA. Germline loops: CDR1 SSHAT, CDR2 FNYEAQ (reference sequence). The CDR3 sequence is 15 residues long. CDR3 in amino acids: CASSLGTGISNEQFF.

The rearrangement joins TRBV18 to TRBJ1-5; TCRdb calls TRBD1, which cannot be checked without DNA. Germline V lookup: CDR1 KGHSH, CDR2 LQKENI. This CDR3 region has 18 residues. This chain's CDR3 is CASSPGGQGAYSNQPQHF.

The chain is built from TRBV4-3 and TRBJ2-7. Germline V gene sequence: CDR1 LGHNA, CDR2 YSLEER. The CDR3 has 15 amino acids. CDR3 loop: CASSQVSGRSYEQYF.

The gene calls are TRBV7-2 and TRBJ1-4; no DNA is available, so the TRBD1 call from TCRdb remains unchecked. CDR1 is SGHTA and CDR2 is FQGNSA in the germline V gene. CDR3 length: 15 amino acids. The CDR3 here is CASRSQGGTNEKLFF.

The gene calls are TRBV7-8 and TRBJ1-4; TCRdb's assignment of TRBD1 cannot be checked, as there is no DNA. Germline CDR1 reads SGHVS; CDR2 reads FQNEAQ. CDR3 length: 17 residues. CDR3 residues: CASSPGTGKATNEKLFF.

The chain employs TRBV18 and TRBJ2-7. CDR1 is KGHSH, CDR2 LQKENI, per germline. The CDR3 sequence is 12 residues long. The CDR3 protein is CASSRHSYEQYF.

This chain uses TRBV3-1 with TRBJ2-1; TCRdb gives TRBD1 as the D gene, but with no DNA this cannot be confirmed. The CDR3 totals 12 residues. CDR1 is LGHDT, CDR2 YNNKEL, per germline (reference sequence). The CDR3 reads CASSQDTPQQFF.

This rearrangement joins TRBV24-1 to TRBJ2-2. Germline V CDR1 and CDR2: KGHDR, SFDVKD. CDR3 length equals 13 residues. CDR3: CATSDYDTGELFF.

V and J are TRBV5-6 and TRBJ2-1; no DNA is available, so the TRBD1 call from TCRdb remains unchecked. The V gene's germline CDR1 is SGHDT and CDR2 YYEEEE. The CDR3 runs to 15 residues. This CDR3 reads CASSTGQRLFNEQFF.

The chain carries TRBV10-3 and TRBJ1-1; lacking DNA, the TRBD1 call made by TCRdb goes unchecked. Germline V CDR1 and CDR2: ENHRY, SYGVKD. The CDR3 spans 13 residues. The CDR3 loop reads CAISPGQPASAFF.

V and J are TRBV7-3 and TRBJ1-1; the D call of TRBD1 rests on TCRdb alone, since no DNA is present to check it. The CDR3 covers 13 residues. Per the germline V gene, CDR1 is SGHTA and CDR2 is FQGTGA. CDR3 residues: CASSIDGGTEAFF.

The CDR3 is CAISLGTARDYEQYF. The gene calls are TRBV10-3 and TRBJ2-7; TCRdb picks TRBD2, but there is no DNA to check that call. This CDR3 has 15 residues. Germline CDR1 ENHRY, CDR2 SYGVKD.